These 12 T cell receptor beta chains came from one sample sequenced in a study of graft-versus-host responses after intestinal transplantation. These receptors' targets are unknown. Only in-frame clones appear in the TCRdb table, and some are missing; sequencing was by immunoSEQ multiplex PCR. The data hold some 87,000 clones, with 92% observed a single time. This material consisted of unstimulated CD4+ T cells sorted from spleen or lymph node cells, taken before intestinal transplant. All receptors come from a human donor who received an intestinal transplant.

The chain employs TRBV5-4 and TRBJ1-5; D is unresolved. There are 13 residues in the CDR3. The germline CDR1 and CDR2 sequences are SGHNT and YYREEE (reference sequence). V lost 2 bases and J lost 7, with 10 bases in between. CDR3 bases: TGTGCCAGCAGCTTAGAGAGGACGCAGCCCCAGCATTTT. This encodes CASSLERTQPQHF.

The rearrangement joins TRBV6-5 to TRBJ1-5; 8 bases fit TRBD1. With 4 bases clipped from V and 3 bases from J, the junction kept 5 bases outside the gene matches. This CDR3 has 15 amino acids. CDR1 and CDR2 (germline): MNHEY, SVGAGI. CDR3 sequence reads: CASSFAGGINQPQHF. CDR3 DNA: TGTGCCAGCAGTTTTGCAGGGGGCATCAATCAGCCCCAGCATTTT.

The CDR3 loop is CASIPTGVTYEQYF. In DNA form, the CDR3 reads TGTGCCAGCATTCCGACAGGGGTAACCTACGAGCAGTACTTC. The chain is built from TRBV2 and TRBJ2-7; 8 bases line up with TRBD1. The CDR3 length is 14 residues. Per the germline V gene, CDR1 is SNHLY and CDR2 is FYNNEI. V trimming: 7 bases; J trimming: 2 bases; junction bases outside the gene matches: 7.

The rearrangement joins TRBV6-5 to TRBJ1-5; unclear D gene. V was shortened by 0 bases and J by 9 bases, with 6 bases between the two germline ends. Germline lookup yields CDR1 MNHEY and CDR2 SVGAGI. The CDR3 spans 12 residues. CDR3 protein: CASSYSGRPQHF. In DNA, the CDR3 is TGTGCCAGCAGTTACTCGGGTAGGCCCCAGCATTTT.

The rearrangement joins TRBV28 to TRBJ1-4, with a weak D call TRBD1 (6 bases). Between the trimmed V and J ends, which lost 5 bases and 6 bases, there was a span of 16 bases. The CDR3 consists of 15 residues. From germline, CDR1 is MDHEN and CDR2 SYDVKM. CDR3 in DNA: TGTGCCAGCAGTCGGGGGGGGACACGTTATGAAAAACTGTTTTTT. Translated: CASSRGGTRYEKLFF.

This chain links TRBV4-2 with TRBJ2-3; D not certain. The CDR3 has 20 residues. Between the trimmed V and J ends, which lost 0 bases and 0 bases, there was a span of 22 bases. Looked up from germline, CDR1 is LGHNA and CDR2 is YNFKEQ. The DNA for the CDR3 is TGTGCCAGCAGCCAAGAGCTCGCGGTAGCAGAATCACCTAGCACAGATACGCAGTATTTT. Protein product: CASSQELAVAESPSTDTQYF.

This clone was seen only once. The V gene is TRBV7-6, the J gene TRBJ2-7; tentatively, D is TRBD1 or TRBD2 (5 bases each). The ends were cut back, 4 bases at V and 2 bases at J, with 12 bases in the middle. Germline loops: CDR1 SGHVS, CDR2 FNYEAQ. The CDR3 extends over 14 amino acids. This CDR3 reads CASSSRDGPYEQYF. The CDR3 nucleotides are TGTGCCAGCAGCTCCCGGGACGGACCCTACGAGCAGTACTTC.

The chain joins TRBV28 to TRBJ2-1, with 8 bases aligning to TRBD1. J gave up 4 bases and V 5 bases, and 7 bases lay outside the gene matches. The CDR3 sequence is 15 residues long. Per germline, CDR1 MDHEN and CDR2 SYDVKM. CDR3 DNA sequence: TGTGCCAGCAGTCTAAGACAGGGGATGTACAATGAGCAGTTCTTC. It is translated as CASSLRQGMYNEQFF.

V is TRBV10-3 and J is TRBJ1-5; no definite D call. This CDR3 spans 13 amino acids. The V and J ends lost 5 bases and 5 bases respectively, with 10 bases between them. CDR1 and CDR2 (germline): ENHRY, SYGVKD. The CDR3 DNA is TGTGCCATCAGTCTCTCCAATTATCAGCCCCAGCATTTT. Encoded protein: CAISLSNYQPQHF.

The V and J genes are TRBV23-1 and TRBJ1-3; D gene uncertain. TRBV23-1 has ORF status, its function being uncertain. Trimming cost V 3 bases and J 0 bases, with 15 bases left between them. CDR3 length: 17 amino acids. Here the CDR3 DNA reads TGCGCCAGCAGTCACCCCGCTTACCAAGACTCTGGAAACACCATATATTTT. Protein product: CASSHPAYQDSGNTIYF.

This clone was seen a handful of times. Other DNA sequences in this specimen translate into the identical CDR3. The V gene is TRBV5-3, the J gene TRBJ1-5; no reliable D call. TRBV5-3 is an open reading frame, and its role is uncertain. Deletions cut 6 bases from V and 7 bases from J, with 20 bases between. The CDR3 contains 15 residues. The CDR3 sequence: CARTDGPGRGQPQHF. The CDR3 DNA is TGTGCCAGAACCGACGGGCCCGGCCGGGGACAGCCCCAGCATTTT.

J is TRBJ2-2 and V is TRBV7-2; D remains ambiguous. CDR3 length: 14 residues. Germline CDR1 and CDR2: SGHTA and FQGNSA. The V end lost 1 base, the J end lost 2 bases, and 5 bases lay between the germline ends. The CDR3 is CASSLDPNTGELFF. CDR3 in DNA: TGTGCCAGCAGCTTAGACCCAAACACCGGGGAGCTGTTTTTT.